This T cell receptor beta chain was observed in a study of blood T cell repertoires in COVID-19. Study-level background: PBMCs, B-cell-depleted T cells, or T cells provided the cDNA or gDNA that made up the material.

Clones were read by immunoSEQ multiplex PCR, and TCRdb kept only the in-frame ones, dropping some. This table holds 90,000 to 110,000 clones, about 75% found once. This clone was counted at least ten times. The V segment lost 1 base and the J segment 6 bases; nucleotides outside the gene matches: 5. Germline assignment: CDR1 SGHVS and CDR2 FQNEAQ. The CDR3 runs to 16 residues. Input material: peripheral blood. This sequence originates from a woman aged 70-85 years with acute or convalescent COVID-19. The chain links TRBV7-8 to TRBJ2-2; 10 nucleotides agree with TRBD2. CDR3 protein: CASSLESLAGAGELFF. In DNA form, the CDR3 reads TGTGCCAGCAGCTTAGAGTCCCTAGCGGGGGCCGGGGAGCTGTTTTTT. Supplemented by reference TRBV7-8 and TRBJ2-2, the full variable domain reads GAGVSQSPRYKVAKRGQDVALRCDPISGHVSLFWYQQALGQGPEFLTYFQNEAQLDKSGLPSDRFFAERPEGSVSTLKIQRTQQEDSAVYLCASSLESLAGAGELFFGEGSRLTVL.